The 9 T cell receptor beta chains presented below share a single source sample, sequenced in a study of shared clonotypes between healthy human individuals (TCRdb year 2020). The method behind the library was the immunoSEQ multiplex PCR assay. As stored in TCRdb, this immuneACCESS dataset retains in-frame rearrangements with V and J assigned. A fraction of the clones does not appear; measured against another copy, unresolved V genes explain less than half of the discrepancy, and the remainder lacks a known reason. This sample has under 2.5 million clones in its table, and about 90% of those were observed once. The ten largest clonotypes hold roughly 0.34% of the sample. The sequencing input was naive CD4+ T cells from PBMCs. What the cell subset or site label conveys for this sample: CD45RA+ positively selected. The receptors were gathered from a man between 18 and 29 years old in good health. Some clones in this sample may be carry-over from other donors' samples.

The chain employs TRBV19 and TRBJ2-3; 7 bases are shared with TRBD2. Germline values: CDR1 LNHDA, CDR2 SQIVND (reference sequence). CDR3 length: 17 amino acids. Unmatched junction bases numbered 12, after V lost 4 bases and J lost 2 bases. For the CDR3, the DNA is TGTGCCAGTAGTACGGACCCAAGACTAGCTCCCACAGATACGCAGTATTTT. It codes for CASSTDPRLAPTDTQYF.

This clone was recorded a few times. The V and J genes are TRBV5-6 and TRBJ1-1; 7 nucleotides align to TRBD1. CDR1 is SGHDT, CDR2 YYEEEE, per germline. The V segment lost 2 bases and the J segment 3 bases; nucleotides outside the gene matches: 1. CDR3 length: 13 residues. The CDR3 loop is CASSFDRDTEAFF. The CDR3 nucleotides read TGTGCCAGCAGCTTTGACAGGGACACTGAAGCTTTCTTT.

The gene calls are TRBV28 and TRBJ1-6; the D is unclear. The CDR3 consists of 14 residues. Trimming pared 6 bases from V and 10 bases from J, leaving 16 bases between. The germline gives CDR1 MDHEN, CDR2 SYDVKM. CDR3 nucleotide sequence: TGTGCCAGCAGCCGTGTGGTCTCCGGATCACCCCTCCACTTT. As protein: CASSRVVSGSPLHF.

The V call is TRBV5-1, the J call TRBJ2-7; a weak D match, TRBD2 (6 bases). Germline V CDR1 and CDR2: SGHRS, YFSETQ. Deletions cut 4 bases from V and 0 bases from J, with 11 bases between. This CDR3 comprises 14 residues. CDR3 amino acids: CASSQDGSSYEQYF. Here the CDR3 DNA reads TGCGCCAGCAGCCAGGACGGGAGCTCCTACGAGCAGTACTTC.

The chain recombines TRBV5-1 with TRBJ2-2; a possible D gene is TRBD2 (5 bases). This CDR3 region has 16 residues. CDR1 and CDR2 from the germline V gene are SGHRS and YFSETQ. V was pared by 1 base and J by 3 bases, with 13 bases between. As DNA, the CDR3 is TGCGCCAGCAGCTTGTCGACTCCCGGGGACACCGGGGAGCTGTTTTTT. Translating gives CASSLSTPGDTGELFF.

This rearrangement joins TRBV7-3 to TRBJ2-1, with D possibly TRBD2 on 5 matching bases. V was trimmed by 3 bases and J by 2 bases, leaving 14 bases between them. The germline V gene has CDR1 SGHTA and CDR2 FQGTGA. The CDR3 runs 16 residues. DNA of the CDR3: TGTGCCAGCAGCTTTTCCGGACTCGCGCCCTACAATGAGCAGTTCTTC. Its translation: CASSFSGLAPYNEQFF.

The chain combines TRBV5-5 with TRBJ2-5, with TRBD1 identical over 9 bases. Looked up from germline, CDR1 is SGHKS and CDR2 is YYEKEE (reference sequence). Trimming took 6 bases from V and 5 from J; bases not matched to a gene: 8. CDR3 length equals 14 residues. The CDR3 protein is CASTLTGGLETQYF. Written as DNA, the CDR3 is TGTGCCAGCACCTTAACAGGGGGCTTGGAGACCCAGTACTTC. Combining the CDR3 with reference TRBV5-5 and TRBJ2-5 gives the whole variable domain DAGVTQSPTHLIKTRGQQVTLRCSPISGHKSVSWYQQVLGQGPQFIFQYYEKEERGRGNFPDRFSARQFPNYSSELNVNALLLGDSALYLCASTLTGGLETQYFGPGTRLLVL.

The CDR3 bases are TGTGCCAGCAGTTACTCGAGGGGCAGGGTGTCCTACGAGCAGTACTTC. Translation gives CASSYSRGRVSYEQYF. This chain joins TRBV6-5 and TRBJ2-7; tentatively, D is TRBD1 or TRBD2 (5 bases each). Trimming took 0 bases from V and 1 from J, leaving 13 bases between them. CDR3 size: 16 residues. The germline V gene has CDR1 MNHEY and CDR2 SVGAGI.

The chain couples TRBV30 to TRBJ1-2; D uncertain. The V gene's germline CDR1 is GTSNPN and CDR2 SVGIG (reference sequence). V was cut by 1 base and J by 0 bases, with 9 bases left in between. The CDR3 is 14 residues long. The CDR3 sequence is CAWSDPGPNYGYTF. The CDR3 nucleotides are TGTGCCTGGAGTGACCCAGGACCTAACTATGGCTACACCTTC. The full variable domain, rest sourced from reference TRBV30 and TRBJ1-2, is SQTIHQWPATLVQPVGSPLSLECTVEGTSNPNLYWYRQAAGRGLQLLFYSVGIGQISSEVPQNLSASRPQDRQFILSSKKLLLSDSGFYLCAWSDPGPNYGYTFGSGTRLTVV.